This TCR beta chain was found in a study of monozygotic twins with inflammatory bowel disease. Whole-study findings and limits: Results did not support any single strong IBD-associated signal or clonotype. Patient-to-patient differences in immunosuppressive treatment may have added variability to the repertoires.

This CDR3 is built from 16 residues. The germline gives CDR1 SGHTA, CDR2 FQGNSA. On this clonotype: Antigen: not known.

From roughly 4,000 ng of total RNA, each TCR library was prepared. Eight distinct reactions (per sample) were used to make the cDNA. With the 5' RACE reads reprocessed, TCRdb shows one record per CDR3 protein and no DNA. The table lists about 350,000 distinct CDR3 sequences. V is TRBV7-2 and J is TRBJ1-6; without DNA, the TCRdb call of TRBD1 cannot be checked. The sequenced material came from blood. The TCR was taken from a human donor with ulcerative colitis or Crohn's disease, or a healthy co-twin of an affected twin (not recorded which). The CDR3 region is CASSLRDRGSNSPLHF.